This record covers a single T cell receptor beta chain. Antigen specificity is unknown. The repertoire was sequenced with immunoSEQ multiplex PCR; TCRdb's copy has only in-frame clones and lacks some. The sample carries 30,000 to 35,000 clones, roughly 87% recorded once. The sample belongs to a study of chemoradiotherapy in HPV16-positive cancers. General study points: Only two HPV16-positive patients supplied the functional HPV-specificity definition. HPV-responsive T-cell expansion during chemoradiotherapy was linked to improved recurrence-free survival in HPV16-positive patients.

Germline lookup yields CDR1 LGHNA and CDR2 YNFKEQ. The CDR3 has 15 residues. V lost 0 bases and J lost 3, with 8 bases in between. This receptor was taken from a human donor with HPV-associated anogenital cancer. The sample was blood, taken from a patient who underwent chemoradiotherapy. This chain joins TRBV4-2 and TRBJ1-4, with D hard to call. Here the CDR3 DNA reads TGTGCCAGCAGCCAAGATTTTACAGCTAATGAAAAACTGTTTTTT. Protein product: CASSQDFTANEKLFF.